This TCR beta chain stems from a study of T cell responses to AZD1222 COVID-19 vaccine. Study as a whole: Analyses pooled second doses at about 4 or about 12 weeks.

V gave up 6 bases and J gave up 2 bases, with 18 bases separating them. This CDR3 has 16 amino acids. Germline assignment: CDR1 SNHLY and CDR2 FYNNEI. Using immunoSEQ multiplex PCR, the repertoire was profiled, and TCRdb retains in-frame clones only, with some absent. The sample contains some 120,000 clones, over 75% of which appear only once. This clone turned up a few times. The input for sequencing was peripheral blood, taken on day 0 of AZD1222 vaccination. This chain joins TRBV2 and TRBJ2-3, with TRBD2 as a possible D gene (7 bases). The sequence derives from an adult in good health. CDR3 residues: CASSAPGGEPTDTQYF. Here the CDR3 DNA reads TGTGCCAGCAGCGCCCCGGGGGGCGAACCCACAGATACGCAGTATTTT.